These 18 T cell receptor beta chains share one sample of origin, sequenced in a study of shared clonotypes between healthy human individuals. Naivety among CD8 cells was defined by CD45RO negativity and positive CCR7 selection, thereby excluding terminally differentiated effector memory CD45RA+ cells. TCRdb's table, derived via immunoSEQ multiplex PCR, lists solely in-frame clones and lacks some. The data contain hundreds of thousands of clones, roughly 96% of them seen just once; the ten biggest clones take up roughly 0.1%. Input material: naive CD8+ T cells sorted from blood. The receptors were gathered from a young woman in good health.

The chain employs TRBV5-8 and TRBJ2-7; D remains ambiguous. V gave up 0 bases and J gave up 1 base, with 8 bases separating them. Germline-derived CDR1 and CDR2 are SGHTS and YDEGEE. The CDR3 runs to 14 residues. CDR3 DNA sequence: TGTGCCAGCAGCTTGGCAGCCGAATCCTACGAGCAGTACTTC. This sequence encodes CASSLAAESYEQYF.

The rearrangement uses TRBV15 and TRBJ2-1; no firm D call. The CDR3 is 12 amino acids. Trimming removed 0 bases from V and 10 bases from J, with 7 bases in between. Germline V gene sequence: CDR1 LNHNV, CDR2 YYDKDF (reference sequence). The DNA of the CDR3 is TGTGCCACCAGCAGAGATGGAAACGAGCAGTTCTTC. Its translation is CATSRDGNEQFF.

As to this clone: Other DNA sequences of this sample code for an identical CDR3. The chain couples TRBV6-6 to TRBJ2-7, with TRBD2 matching over 7 bases. The CDR3 length is 14 residues. The germline CDR1 and CDR2 sequences are MNHNY and SVGAGI (reference sequence). V lost 6 bases, J lost 1 base, and 6 bases stayed unmatched. The chain's CDR3 is CASSPGGSSYEQYF. The CDR3 DNA follows: TGTGCCAGCAGCCCGGGCGGGAGTTCCTACGAGCAGTACTTC.

This sequence joins TRBV27 and TRBJ2-3, with D perhaps matching TRBD1 or TRBD2 (5 bases each). CDR3 length: 12 amino acids. Trimming shortened V by 7 bases and J by 5 bases, and 10 bases separated the two germline ends. Per germline, CDR1 MNHEY and CDR2 SMNVEV (reference sequence). Here the CDR3 reads CASTWDGDTQYF. CDR3 nucleotide sequence: TGTGCCAGCACGTGGGACGGAGATACGCAGTATTTT.

The genes are TRBV2 and TRBJ2-5; 8 bases are shared with TRBD2. Germline values: CDR1 SNHLY, CDR2 FYNNEI. This CDR3 comprises 17 residues. The junction had 14 bases not matched to a gene; V was cut back by 6 bases and J by 2 bases. The CDR3 sequence is CASRVGGGRDPQETQYF. CDR3 DNA sequence: TGTGCCAGCAGGGTCGGGGGGGGACGGGACCCACAAGAGACCCAGTACTTC.

The chain combines TRBV13 with TRBJ1-4; a possible D gene is TRBD1 (5 bases). Trimming removed 4 bases from V and 6 bases from J, with 9 bases in between. Germline V CDR1 and CDR2: PRHDT, FYEKMQ (reference sequence). CDR3 length: 13 residues. This chain's CDR3 is CASSSGRDEKLFF. The DNA for the CDR3 is TGTGCCAGCAGCTCGGGACGGGATGAAAAACTGTTTTTT.

The chain links TRBV11-2 to TRBJ1-4; D is ambiguous. The V end was cut by 1 base, the J end by 6 bases, with 15 bases between. Germline V CDR1 and CDR2: SGHAT, FQNNGV. This CDR3 contains 16 residues. DNA for the CDR3: TGTGCCAGCAGCTTAGTAAAAGGGAGTGCCGATGAAAAACTGTTTTTT. Translation gives CASSLVKGSADEKLFF. Full variable domain (remainder filled in from reference TRBV11-2 and TRBJ1-4): EAGVAQSPRYKIIEKRQSVAFWCNPISGHATLYWYQQILGQGPKLLIQFQNNGVVDDSQLPKDRFSAERLKGVDSTLKIQPAKLEDSAVYLCASSLVKGSADEKLFFGSGTQLSVL.

V is TRBV28 and J is TRBJ1-5; unclear D gene. V was cut by 4 bases and J by 4 bases, with 11 bases left in between. The CDR3 runs 14 residues. Germline lookup yields CDR1 MDHEN and CDR2 SYDVKM. The CDR3 DNA reads as TGTGCCAGCAGTTCCCGTGCTATGAATCAGCCCCAGCATTTT. This sequence encodes CASSSRAMNQPQHF.

The CDR3 loop reads CASSESYNEQFF. CDR3 nucleotides: TGTGCCAGCAGCGAATCCTACAATGAGCAGTTCTTC. The V call is TRBV9, the J call TRBJ2-1; D is ambiguous. The CDR3 consists of 12 residues. Trimming stripped 3 bases from V and 1 base from J, with 2 bases between. CDR1 is SGDLS, CDR2 YYNGEE, per germline.

The table lists this clone with a few counts. The V and J genes are TRBV2 and TRBJ1-2, with a tentative D call TRBD1 (6 bases). V gave up 11 bases and J gave up 6 bases, with 19 bases separating them. The V gene's germline CDR1 is SNHLY and CDR2 FYNNEI. The length of the CDR3 is 13 residues. The CDR3 loop reads CAGREQGYHGYTF. CDR3 sequence (DNA): TGTGCCGGTAGGGAGCAGGGGTATCATGGCTACACCTTC.

The J gene is TRBJ2-1, the V gene TRBV7-6; no clear D gene. Trimming stripped 3 bases from V and 2 bases from J, with 11 bases between. Germline V gene sequence: CDR1 SGHVS, CDR2 FNYEAQ. The CDR3 covers 15 residues. CDR3 protein: CASSFGSTTYNEQFF. The CDR3 coding sequence is TGTGCCAGCAGCTTCGGCAGTACAACCTACAATGAGCAGTTCTTC.

This chain joins TRBV7-8 and TRBJ2-1; D may be TRBD1 (5 bases). V was clipped by 4 bases and J by 9 bases, with 16 bases between them. CDR3 size: 14 residues. Per germline, CDR1 SGHVS and CDR2 FQNEAQ. The CDR3 loop reads CASSSEAAGREQFF. In nucleotides, the CDR3 is TGTGCCAGCAGCTCAGAGGCGGCAGGGCGTGAGCAGTTCTTC.

The chain recombines TRBV4-1 with TRBJ2-1, with D tentatively TRBD1 (5 bases). The CDR3 runs 14 residues. Trimming took 2 bases from V and 6 from J, leaving 11 bases between them. Looked up from germline, CDR1 is MGHRA and CDR2 is YSYEKL. The CDR3 sequence is CASSQRQGPNEQFF. The CDR3 nucleotides read TGCGCCAGCAGCCAAAGGCAGGGCCCCAATGAGCAGTTCTTC.

V and J are TRBV5-6 and TRBJ2-7; 9 bases fit TRBD1. V was pared by 3 bases and J by 3 bases, with 16 bases of the junction left unmatched. The CDR3 has 18 amino acids. Germline CDR1 is SGHDT and CDR2 is YYEEEE. Here the CDR3 reads CASSSAGDRVVLFYEQYF. For the CDR3, the DNA is TGTGCCAGCAGCTCGGCGGGGGACAGGGTAGTTTTGTTCTACGAGCAGTACTTC. Full variable domain (missing parts from reference TRBV5-6 and TRBJ2-7): DAGVTQSPTHLIKTRGQQVTLRCSPKSGHDTVSWYQQALGQGPQFIFQYYEEEERQRGNFPDRFSGHQFPNYSSELNVNALLLGDSALYLCASSSAGDRVVLFYEQYFGPGTRLTVT.

Note on this clone: The sample has other DNA sequences that encode this CDR3 too. The CDR3 loop reads CASSPGTSGKETQYF. The CDR3 region has the DNA TGTGCCAGCAGTCCCGGGACTAGCGGAAAAGAGACCCAGTACTTC. This chain connects TRBV27 to TRBJ2-5, with TRBD2 identical over 11 bases. This CDR3 comprises 15 residues. Germline V lookup: CDR1 MNHEY, CDR2 SMNVEV (reference sequence). The junction had 5 bases not matched to a gene; V was cut back by 5 bases and J by 3 bases.

To note about this clone: The sample carries other DNA sequences with the same CDR3. This sequence joins TRBV11-2 and TRBJ2-7; no definite D call. The CDR3 covers 11 residues. The germline gives CDR1 SGHAT, CDR2 FQNNGV. V was clipped by 1 base and J by 6 bases, with 4 bases between them. CDR3 DNA: TGTGCCAGCAGCTTAGTGGGCGAGCAGTACTTC. This gives the protein CASSLVGEQYF.

The chain is built from TRBV27 and TRBJ1-5; D unresolved. Looked up from germline, CDR1 is MNHEY and CDR2 is SMNVEV (reference sequence). V lost 0 bases and J lost 5, with 5 bases in between. CDR3 size: 13 residues. The CDR3: CASSLSVDQPQHF. CDR3 sequence (DNA): TGTGCCAGCAGTTTATCCGTAGATCAGCCCCAGCATTTT.

The chain is built from TRBV28 and TRBJ2-7, with D possibly matching TRBD2 (6 bases). CDR1 is MDHEN and CDR2 is SYDVKM in the germline V gene. V lost 6 bases and J 6 bases, leaving 24 bases between the germline ends. The CDR3 has 16 amino acids. The CDR3 loop reads CASRDSTGRGTAEQYF. The CDR3 nucleotides read TGTGCCAGCAGGGATAGCACGGGGCGCGGGACCGCCGAGCAGTACTTC.